Listed here are 16 T cell receptor beta chains from one sample, sequenced in a study of blood T cell repertoires in COVID-19. The protocol was immunoSEQ multiplex PCR, while the TCRdb copy is restricted to in-frame clones and leaves out a portion. The sample lists approximately 300,000 clones; 85% to 90% were seen once. Sequencing used PBMCs or T cells enriched from blood (not recorded which). These receptors were taken from a man aged 25 to 40 who had recovered from COVID-19.

The V and J genes are TRBV7-9 and TRBJ1-2; the D is unclear. Germline assignment: CDR1 SEHNR and CDR2 FQNEAQ (reference sequence). Between the trimmed V and J ends, which lost 0 bases and 8 bases, there was a span of 4 bases. This CDR3 comprises 11 residues. CDR3 residues: CASSLARGYTF. The CDR3 nucleotides are TGTGCCAGCAGCTTAGCGCGAGGCTACACCTTC. The whole variable domain, filled in from reference TRBV7-9 and TRBJ1-2, reads DTGVSQNPRHKITKRGQNVTFRCDPISEHNRLYWYRQTLGQGPEFLTYFQNEAQLEKSRLLSDRFSAERPKGSFSTLEIQRTEQGDSAMYLCASSLARGYTFGSGTRLTVV.

This clone came up a few times. The chain links TRBV28 to TRBJ2-1; 11 bases are shared with TRBD2. From germline, CDR1 is MDHEN and CDR2 SYDVKM. The CDR3 runs to 15 residues. Germline trimming cut 8 bases from V and 7 bases from J; bases unmatched to any gene: 10. For the CDR3, the DNA is TGTGCCAGCCTCTTAGCGGGAGGGCCGGCTAATGAGCAGTTCTTC. This sequence encodes CASLLAGGPANEQFF.

The chain has TRBV4-1 and TRBJ2-3; 15 bases align to TRBD2. After removal of 1 base from V and 2 bases from J, the junction contained 10 bases not matched to a gene. CDR1 and CDR2 from the germline V gene are MGHRA and YSYEKL. The CDR3 runs to 20 residues. CDR3 coding DNA: TGCGCCAGCAGCCAAGCTGAACCGGGACTAGCGGGGGGATTCACAGATACGCAGTATTTT. It encodes CASSQAEPGLAGGFTDTQYF.

This clone was seen a few times. The J gene is TRBJ1-5, the V gene TRBV10-3; 7 bases match TRBD1. Germline CDR1 and CDR2: ENHRY and SYGVKD. J gave up 4 bases and V 8 bases, and 8 bases lay outside the gene matches. The CDR3 contains 14 residues. The CDR3 protein is CAIAPTGDNQPQHF. The CDR3 nucleotides read TGTGCCATCGCCCCTACAGGGGATAATCAGCCCCAGCATTTT.

This clone was seen a handful of times. The chain combines TRBV19 with TRBJ1-5; possible D gene TRBD1, 6 bases. The V end lost 7 bases, the J end lost 4 bases, and 20 bases lay between the germline ends. The CDR3 extends over 16 amino acids. Germline CDR1 and CDR2: LNHDA and SQIVND (reference sequence). CDR3 in DNA: TGTGCCAGTATCGCGACAGGTATGGTGCGAAATCAGCCCCAGCATTTT. Translation gives CASIATGMVRNQPQHF.

The chain carries TRBV11-2 and TRBJ1-3, with 7 bases matching TRBD1. J gave up 1 base and V 0 bases, and 3 bases lay outside the gene matches. The CDR3 spans 16 residues. CDR1 and CDR2 from the germline V gene are SGHAT and FQNNGV. Here the CDR3 DNA reads TGTGCCAGCAGCTTAGAACGCAGGGGGTCTGGAAACACCATATATTTT. Residues: CASSLERRGSGNTIYF.

The rearrangement uses TRBV3-1 (or the pseudogene TRBV3-2) and TRBJ1-1; D unresolved. Germline CDR1 LGHDT, CDR2 YNNKEL (reference sequence). This CDR3 is 13 amino acids long. V was cut by 2 bases and J by 5 bases, with 9 bases left in between. The CDR3 protein is CASSQIRETEAFF. For the CDR3, the DNA is TGTGCCAGCAGCCAAATTCGGGAAACTGAAGCTTTCTTT.

The chain joins TRBV19 to TRBJ2-3, with D uncertain. V was cut by 2 bases and J by 5 bases, with 14 bases left in between. CDR3 length: 15 residues. CDR1 and CDR2 (germline): LNHDA, SQIVND (reference sequence). In DNA, the CDR3 is TGTGCCAGTAGTATATCCCTCTGGGCGAGAGATACGCAGTATTTT. Its protein product is CASSISLWARDTQYF.

The chain couples TRBV6-5 to TRBJ2-3, with D perhaps matching TRBD2 (5 bases). Germline-derived CDR1 and CDR2 are MNHEY and SVGAGI. The CDR3 extends over 12 amino acids. The ends were cut back, 7 bases at V and 7 bases at J, with 12 bases in the middle. The CDR3 coding sequence is TGTGCCAGCACCCTGGGAGCATATACGCAGTATTTT. Protein: CASTLGAYTQYF.

The chain carries TRBV27 and TRBJ2-1; D is perhaps TRBD1 (6 bases). V was trimmed by 6 bases and J by 6 bases, leaving 12 bases between them. The CDR3 contains 13 residues. The germline gives CDR1 MNHEY, CDR2 SMNVEV (reference sequence). DNA of the CDR3: TGTGCCAGCAGCCAAGGACAGTCCAATGAGCAGTTCTTC. Translated: CASSQGQSNEQFF.

V usage is TRBV19 and J usage is TRBJ1-1; TRBD1 matches at 10 bases. The CDR3 is 17 amino acids. The V and J ends lost 5 bases and 3 bases, in that order; junction bases with no gene match: 12. Germline CDR1 is LNHDA and CDR2 is SQIVND (reference sequence). CDR3 amino acids: CASSSRGQGGKDTEAFF. The CDR3 DNA follows: TGTGCCAGTAGTTCGAGAGGACAGGGGGGGAAGGACACTGAAGCTTTCTTT.

The chain combines TRBV5-4 with TRBJ2-7; TRBD2 might be the D (6 bases). The germline V gene encodes CDR1 SGHNT and CDR2 YYREEE (reference sequence). With 5 bases removed from V and 2 bases from J, the gap between germline ends came to 17 bases. This CDR3 has 15 amino acids. The CDR3 DNA is TGTGCCAGCAGGCCGTCGGGGCGGGGTCCCTACGAGCAGTACTTC. It codes for CASRPSGRGPYEQYF.

V usage is TRBV7-9 and J usage is TRBJ1-4, with 8 bases lining up with TRBD1. Trimming cost V 1 base and J 7 bases; bases outside gene matches: 8. The CDR3 is 16 residues long. The germline V gene has CDR1 SEHNR and CDR2 FQNEAQ (reference sequence). The CDR3: CASSLVSGQGGEKLFF. DNA of the CDR3: TGTGCCAGCAGCTTAGTCAGCGGACAGGGTGGTGAAAAACTGTTTTTT.

This CDR3 reads CASSPPTGTDTQYF. For the CDR3, the DNA is TGTGCCAGCAGCCCGCCTACGGGCACAGATACGCAGTATTTT. The chain is built from TRBV5-6 and TRBJ2-3; the D is unclear. The V gene's germline CDR1 is SGHDT and CDR2 YYEEEE. The CDR3 has 14 residues. The ends were cut back, 4 bases at V and 1 base at J, with 10 bases in the middle.

The V gene is TRBV11-3, the J gene TRBJ2-5; no clear D gene. The CDR3 length is 12 residues. The V gene's germline CDR1 is SGHNT and CDR2 YENEEA. V was cut by 4 bases and J by 4 bases, with 7 bases left in between. In DNA, the CDR3 is TGTGCCAGCAGCTCTACGTCAGAGACCCAGTACTTC. Translated: CASSSTSETQYF.

About this clone: One junction end does not reproduce the germline sequence, and a read error may be involved. The chain couples TRBV29-1 to TRBJ1-5, with TRBD1 matching over 9 bases. The germline gives CDR1 SQVTM, CDR2 ANQGSEA. This CDR3 comprises 11 residues. For the CDR3, the DNA is TGCAGCGTTGATGAGGGACAGGGAAGATATTTT. Protein: CSVDEGQGRYF. Variable domain in full (rest from reference TRBV29-1 and TRBJ1-5): SAVISQKPSRDICQRGTSLTIQCQVDSQVTMMFWYRQQPGQSLTLIATANQGSEATYESGFVIDKFPISRPNLTFSTLTVSNMSPEDSSIYLCSVDEGQGRYFGDGTRLSIL.